The subject of this entry is one T cell receptor (beta chain). Its antigen is undetermined. This record comes from a study of blood T cells in healthy people across ages. Overall study results and limits: Fewer expanded clones and more diversity marked long-lived versus aged donors.

Next came a second PCR, run for about 7 to 12 cycles, which used a sample-barcoded 5' primer along with a J-beta primer mix. A template-switch adaptor with 12 random nucleotides tagged each cDNA molecule. All samples gave at least 2.5 million CDR3-containing paired-end reads. MiXCR was run by TCRdb on the 5' RACE reads, yielding one entry per CDR3 protein. The sample carries over 550,000 distinct CDR3 sequences, roughly 31% recorded once. The sequenced sample consisted of blood. This TCR came from a woman aged 80 or over in good health.

CDR3 sequence: CASSRTKGAGEKLFF. The DNA of the CDR3 is TGTGCCAGCAGCCGGACAAAGGGGGCAGGGGAAAAACTGTTTTTT. The V gene is TRBV9, the J gene TRBJ1-4; 7 nucleotides line up with TRBD1. CDR3 length: 15 amino acids. Germline-derived CDR1 and CDR2 are SGDLS and YYNGEE. The V segment lost 4 bases and the J segment 8 bases; nucleotides outside the gene matches: 11.